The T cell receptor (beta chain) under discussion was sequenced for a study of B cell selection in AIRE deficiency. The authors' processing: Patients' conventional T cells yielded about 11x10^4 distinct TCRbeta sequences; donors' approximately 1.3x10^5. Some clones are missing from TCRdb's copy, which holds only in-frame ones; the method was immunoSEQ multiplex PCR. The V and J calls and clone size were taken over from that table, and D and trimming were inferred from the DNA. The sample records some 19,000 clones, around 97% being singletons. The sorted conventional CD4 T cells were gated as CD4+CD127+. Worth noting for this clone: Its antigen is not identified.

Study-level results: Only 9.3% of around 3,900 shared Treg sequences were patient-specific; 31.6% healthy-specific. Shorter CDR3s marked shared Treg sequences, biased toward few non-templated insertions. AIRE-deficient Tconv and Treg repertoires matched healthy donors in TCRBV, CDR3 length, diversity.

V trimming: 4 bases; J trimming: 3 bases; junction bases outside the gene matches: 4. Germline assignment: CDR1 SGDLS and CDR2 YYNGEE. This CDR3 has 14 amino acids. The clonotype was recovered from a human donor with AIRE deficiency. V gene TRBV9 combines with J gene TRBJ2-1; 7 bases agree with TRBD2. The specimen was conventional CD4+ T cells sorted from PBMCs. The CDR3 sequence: CASSKSGNYNEQFF. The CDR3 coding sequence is TGTGCCAGCAGCAAGAGCGGGAACTACAATGAGCAGTTCTTC.